This T cell receptor beta chain was captured in a study of blood T cells in healthy people across ages. With a J-beta primer mix and a sample-barcoded 5' primer, a second PCR ran about 7 to 11 cycles. TCRdb independently ran MiXCR on the 5' RACE reads; one entry per CDR3 protein. The sample carries 1.5 million to 2 million distinct CDR3 sequences, roughly 43% recorded once. The germline CDR1 and CDR2 sequences are KGHDR and SFDVKD. The CDR3 contains 13 residues. The V end was cut by 4 bases, the J end by 6 bases, with 9 bases between. The sample taken for sequencing was blood. The chain combines TRBV24-1 with TRBJ1-5; D is undetermined. The sequence was obtained from a human donor in good health. The CDR3 sequence: CATSDLRVQPQHF. The CDR3 DNA reads as TGTGCCACCAGTGACTTGCGGGTTCAGCCCCAGCATTTT.